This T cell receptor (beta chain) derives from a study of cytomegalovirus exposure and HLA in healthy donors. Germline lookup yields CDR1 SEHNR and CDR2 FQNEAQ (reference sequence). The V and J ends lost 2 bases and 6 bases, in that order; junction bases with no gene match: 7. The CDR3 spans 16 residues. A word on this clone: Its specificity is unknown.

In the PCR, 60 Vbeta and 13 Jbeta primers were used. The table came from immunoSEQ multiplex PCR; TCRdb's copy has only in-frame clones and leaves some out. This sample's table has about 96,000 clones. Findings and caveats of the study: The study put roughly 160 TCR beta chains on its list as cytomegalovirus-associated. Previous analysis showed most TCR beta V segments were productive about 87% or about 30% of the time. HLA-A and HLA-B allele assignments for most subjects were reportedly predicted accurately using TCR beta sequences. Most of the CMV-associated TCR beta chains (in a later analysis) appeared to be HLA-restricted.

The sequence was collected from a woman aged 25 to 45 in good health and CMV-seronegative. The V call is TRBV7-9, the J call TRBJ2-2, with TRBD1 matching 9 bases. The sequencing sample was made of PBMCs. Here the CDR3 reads CASSLPRTGVSGELFF. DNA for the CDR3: TGTGCCAGCAGCTTACCCCGGACAGGGGTTTCCGGGGAGCTGTTTTTT.